What follows are 25 T cell receptor beta chains derived from one specimen sequenced in a study of human T cells and chemical hapten exposure. Unfractionated whole blood served as the source for total RNA extraction. TCRdb ran MiXCR on the 5' RACE reads and lists one entry per CDR3 protein. The table records more than 140,000 distinct CDR3 sequences, 4.1% of them present only once. The origin of the receptors is a female donor in good health.

This clonotype occurred many times. This chain joins TRBV12-3 or TRBV12-4 and TRBJ2-1, with TRBD1 identical over 9 bases. The CDR3 has 17 residues. Trimming cost V 3 bases and J 2 bases; bases outside gene matches: 8. In DNA form, the CDR3 reads TGTGCCAGCAGTTTGGGACAGGGTAGGGTTACCTACAATGAGCAGTTCTTC. Its protein product is CASSLGQGRVTYNEQFF.

This clonotype was seen more than once but under ten times. The V call is TRBV27, the J call TRBJ1-2; TRBD1 matches at 7 bases. Germline lookup yields CDR1 MNHEY and CDR2 SMNVEV (reference sequence). V lost 5 bases, J lost 8 bases, and 8 bases stayed unmatched. This CDR3 has 13 amino acids. The CDR3 bases are TGTGCCAGCAGTCCACACAGGGGCGGCGGCTACACCTTC. It specifies CASSPHRGGGYTF.

This clonotype has ten or more counts. The V and J genes are TRBV5-1 and TRBJ2-3; D unresolved. The V gene's germline CDR1 is SGHRS and CDR2 YFSETQ. The CDR3 spans 14 residues. The germline V and J ends were trimmed by 0 bases and 2 bases, with 7 bases remaining between them. The CDR3 spells CASSLEPFTDTQYF. The CDR3, as DNA: TGCGCCAGCAGCTTGGAGCCGTTCACAGATACGCAGTATTTT. Filled out from reference TRBV5-1 and TRBJ2-3, the complete variable domain reads KAGVTQTPRYLIKTRGQQVTLSCSPISGHRSVSWYQQTPGQGLQFLFEYFSETQRNKGNFPGRFSGRQFSNSRSEMNVSTLELGDSALYLCASSLEPFTDTQYFGPGTRLTVL.

Only a few counts were recorded for this clonotype. V usage is TRBV6-2 or TRBV6-3 and J usage is TRBJ2-3; D is undetermined. The CDR3 sequence is 12 residues long. CDR1 and CDR2 from the germline V gene are MNHEY and SVGEGT. The V end lost 7 bases, the J end lost 4 bases, and 9 bases lay between the germline ends. For the CDR3, the DNA is TGTGCCAGCAATCAGCGCGCAGATACGCAGTATTTT. This encodes CASNQRADTQYF.

This clonotype came up a few times. The rearrangement links TRBV30 to TRBJ1-2, with D perhaps matching TRBD1 (6 bases). There are 14 residues in the CDR3. The V gene lost 0 bases and the J gene lost 3 bases, with 11 bases spanning the gap. Germline V CDR1 and CDR2: GTSNPN, SVGIG (reference sequence). Here the CDR3 DNA reads TGTGCCTGGAGTGTGAGGGACACCTACTATGGCTACACCTTC. This gives the protein CAWSVRDTYYGYTF.

This clonotype was detected many times. DNA of the CDR3: TGTGCCAGCATCTACAATCATCAGCCCCAGCATTTT. This codes for CASIYNHQPQHF. V and J are TRBV5-5 and TRBJ1-5; D not resolved. Per the germline V gene, CDR1 is SGHKS and CDR2 is YYEKEE (reference sequence). V was cut by 6 bases and J by 5 bases, with 9 bases left in between. The CDR3 covers 12 residues.

This clonotype occurred a few times. The chain has TRBV20-1 and TRBJ1-2; D ambiguous. This CDR3 has 10 amino acids. V lost 7 bases, J lost 7 bases, and 10 bases lay in between. Germline loops: CDR1 DFQATT, CDR2 SNEGSKA (reference sequence). The CDR3 DNA is TGCAGTGTAGGGCTTCTTGGCTACACCTTC. This encodes CSVGLLGYTF.

The chain uses TRBV30 and TRBJ2-4; 7 bases agree with TRBD1. The J segment lost 8 bases and the V segment lost 1 base, leaving 8 bases of the junction unmatched. In germline, CDR1 is GTSNPN, CDR2 SVGIG (reference sequence). CDR3 length equals 14 residues. The CDR3 bases are TGTGCCTGGAGTGGTGGGGACAGTACGGACATTCAGTACTTC. Its protein is CAWSGGDSTDIQYF.

This clonotype appeared many times. The chain couples TRBV2 to TRBJ2-7; TRBD1 aligns across 10 bases. The J segment lost 5 bases and the V segment lost 6 bases, leaving 7 bases of the junction unmatched. CDR1 SNHLY and CDR2 FYNNEI come from the germline V gene. The CDR3 is 14 amino acids. The CDR3 spells CASRTGTGANEQYF. CDR3 bases: TGTGCCAGCAGGACCGGGACAGGGGCCAACGAGCAGTACTTC.

This clonotype was counted at least ten times. This rearrangement joins TRBV12-3 or TRBV12-4 to TRBJ1-2; 8 bases match TRBD1. J lost 6 bases, V lost 2 bases, and 5 bases had no gene match. The CDR3 is made up of 14 amino acids. CDR3 residues: CASSLLGQGNGYTF. The DNA for the CDR3 is TGTGCCAGCAGTTTACTTGGACAGGGAAATGGCTACACCTTC.

The CDR3 DNA follows: TGCGCCAGCTTCCGGGACACGAATTCCCCCACTGAAGCTTTCTTT. This encodes CASFRDTNSPTEAFF. The chain joins TRBV5-1 to TRBJ1-1, with D tentatively TRBD1 (6 bases). The CDR3 is made up of 15 amino acids. CDR1 SGHRS and CDR2 YFSETQ come from the germline V gene. V shed 7 bases and J shed 4 bases, with 20 bases lying between them.

This clonotype was seen repeatedly, ten times or more. The CDR3 here is CASSSAGGQGASRQFF. The CDR3 bases are TGTGCCAGCAGCTCAGCAGGGGGACAGGGTGCATCTCGGCAGTTCTTC. The chain is built from TRBV11-2 and TRBJ2-1; 9 bases line up with TRBD1. CDR1 is SGHAT, CDR2 FQNNGV, per germline. V lost 4 bases and J lost 12; bases outside the gene matches: 16. The CDR3 length is 16 residues.

CDR3 amino acids: CASSLPLLPYEQYF. The CDR3 DNA follows: TGTGCCAGCAGTTTGCCACTTTTACCCTACGAGCAGTACTTC. This chain joins TRBV28 and TRBJ2-7; D not certain. Germline V gene data show CDR1 as MDHEN and CDR2 as SYDVKM. The V gene lost 3 bases and the J gene lost 2 bases, with 11 bases spanning the gap. CDR3 size: 14 residues.

This clonotype was picked up many times. The chain recombines TRBV12-3 or TRBV12-4 with TRBJ1-5, with D possibly TRBD1 on 6 matching bases. Trimming cost V 5 bases and J 3 bases, with 23 bases left between them. The CDR3 loop spans 18 amino acids. In nucleotides, the CDR3 is TGTGCCAGCAGTCACGATAACAGGGTAGGCACAAACAATCAGCCCCAGCATTTT. Translated: CASSHDNRVGTNNQPQHF.

This clonotype was counted at least ten times. The J gene is TRBJ2-6, the V gene TRBV5-6, with a possible D match to TRBD1 (6 bases). The V and J ends lost 0 bases and 0 bases respectively, with 10 bases between them. This CDR3 comprises 17 residues. Germline V gene lookup returns CDR1 SGHDT and CDR2 YYEEEE. The CDR3 coding sequence is TGTGCCAGCAGCTTGGGACAGGCAAACTCTGGGGCCAACGTCCTGACTTTC. This codes for CASSLGQANSGANVLTF. The whole variable domain, remainder taken from reference TRBV5-6 and TRBJ2-6, is DAGVTQSPTHLIKTRGQQVTLRCSPKSGHDTVSWYQQALGQGPQFIFQYYEEEERQRGNFPDRFSGHQFPNYSSELNVNALLLGDSALYLCASSLGQANSGANVLTFGAGSRLTVL.

This clonotype was seen a handful of times. The chain uses TRBV5-5 and TRBJ2-3, with D possibly matching TRBD2 (5 bases). Germline loops: CDR1 SGHKS, CDR2 YYEKEE (reference sequence). The V end lost 0 bases, the J end lost 1 base, and 15 bases lay between the germline ends. CDR3 length equals 17 residues. The CDR3 sequence: CASSLGGGEWGTDTQYF. In nucleotides, the CDR3 is TGTGCCAGCAGCTTGGGGGGTGGGGAGTGGGGCACAGATACGCAGTATTTT.

This clonotype was picked up many times. V usage is TRBV7-8 and J usage is TRBJ2-2; TRBD1 matches 9 bases. The CDR3 has 19 amino acids. The V gene end was trimmed by 5 bases and the J gene end by 4 bases; junction bases not matched to a gene: 17. The germline V gene encodes CDR1 SGHVS and CDR2 FQNEAQ. CDR3 sequence: CASSRRSHRDREPTGELFF. The CDR3 DNA reads TGTGCCAGCAGCCGACGATCTCACCGGGACAGGGAACCCACCGGGGAGCTGTTTTTT.

This clonotype was seen ten or more times. The chain employs TRBV24-1 and TRBJ2-2; the D gene is possibly TRBD1 (6 bases). The V gene lost 0 bases and the J gene lost 0 bases, with 19 bases spanning the gap. The CDR3 has 20 residues. Germline CDR1 KGHDR, CDR2 SFDVKD. The CDR3 sequence is CATSDLGGNRVPTNTGELFF. The CDR3 nucleotides are TGTGCCACCAGTGATTTGGGCGGTAACAGGGTCCCAACGAACACCGGGGAGCTGTTTTTT.

This clonotype appeared a few times. The genes are TRBV5-4 and TRBJ2-2; D may be TRBD1 (6 bases). Per germline, CDR1 SGHNT and CDR2 YYREEE (reference sequence). The CDR3 runs to 15 residues. V was cut by 5 bases and J by 7 bases, with 18 bases left in between. The CDR3 here is CASRTQGLIGGELFF. The CDR3 DNA reads TGTGCCAGCAGAACACAGGGTCTAATTGGCGGGGAGCTGTTTTTT.

The sample holds many counts of this clonotype. The chain recombines TRBV7-2 with TRBJ1-1, with D tentatively TRBD1 (5 bases). There are 18 residues in the CDR3. V shed 5 bases and J shed 2 bases, with 24 bases lying between them. From germline, CDR1 is SGHTA and CDR2 FQGNSA. The CDR3 sequence: CASSPDGGVWGGNTEAFF. The CDR3 DNA reads as TGTGCCAGCAGCCCCGATGGCGGGGTATGGGGGGGAAACACTGAAGCTTTCTTT.

This clonotype showed up many times. The chain employs TRBV18 and TRBJ1-2; D unclear. The V gene lost 2 bases and the J gene lost 4 bases, with 11 bases spanning the gap. The CDR3 has 14 residues. Per germline, CDR1 KGHSH and CDR2 LQKENI. CDR3 DNA sequence: TGTGCCAGCTCACCAACTCGGGAAGGCTATGGCTACACCTTC. Residues: CASSPTREGYGYTF.

DNA of the CDR3: TGTGCCAGCAGCCTCCTACCGGACGGGAGCTTCAATGAGCAGTTCTTC. Amino acid sequence: CASSLLPDGSFNEQFF. The gene calls are TRBV5-5 and TRBJ2-1; perhaps TRBD2 as D (6 bases). CDR1 is SGHKS, CDR2 YYEKEE, per germline (reference sequence). The CDR3 spans 16 residues. Trimming left V 4 bases short and J 6 bases short, with 20 bases between.

In this sample, this clonotype turned up many times. The chain has TRBV7-8 and TRBJ2-3; 8 bases agree with TRBD1. The V and J ends lost 5 bases and 3 bases, in that order; junction bases with no gene match: 19. The CDR3 covers 19 residues. The germline gives CDR1 SGHVS, CDR2 FQNEAQ. The CDR3 loop is CASSHILRPGGRETDTQYF. The CDR3 region has the DNA TGTGCCAGCAGCCATATACTCCGTCCAGGGGGCAGGGAGACAGATACGCAGTATTTT.

This clonotype was recorded at least ten times. The chain is built from TRBV9 and TRBJ1-2; D is uncertain. Germline CDR1 is SGDLS and CDR2 is YYNGEE. The CDR3 runs 16 residues. Trimming removed 1 base from V and 4 bases from J, with 17 bases in between. The CDR3 loop reads CASSVTDWVPTYGYTF. CDR3 sequence (DNA): TGTGCCAGCAGCGTAACAGATTGGGTCCCTACCTATGGCTACACCTTC.

This clonotype was recorded many times. The chain recombines TRBV6-2 or TRBV6-3 with TRBJ2-1; 8 bases map to TRBD2. The CDR3 runs 15 residues. J gave up 4 bases and V 5 bases, and 7 bases lay outside the gene matches. The germline V gene encodes CDR1 MNHEY and CDR2 SVGEGT. CDR3 sequence reads: CASSHRAGAYNEQFF. The CDR3, as DNA: TGTGCCAGCAGTCACAGAGCGGGAGCGTACAATGAGCAGTTCTTC.